The 9 T cell receptor beta chains in this list originate from one sample, sequenced in a study of blood T cell repertoires in COVID-19. The protocol was immunoSEQ multiplex PCR, while the TCRdb copy is restricted to in-frame clones and leaves out a portion. Among under 70,000 clones listed, approximately 92% were seen once. Sample: peripheral blood. The origin of the receptors is a human donor with active COVID-19. The donor label of this sample is uncertain.

The rearrangement uses TRBV9 and TRBJ1-2, with D tentatively TRBD1 (5 bases). CDR1 and CDR2 from the germline V gene are SGDLS and YYNGEE. CDR3 size: 14 residues. V was trimmed by 4 bases and J by 4 bases, leaving 14 bases between them. The chain's CDR3 is CASSLVGDSYGYTF. The CDR3 DNA reads as TGTGCCAGCAGCCTCGTAGGTGACAGCTATGGCTACACCTTC.

This chain links TRBV6-6 with TRBJ2-1; 8 nucleotides match TRBD1. CDR1 MNHNY and CDR2 SVGAGI come from the germline V gene (reference sequence). Trimming at V came to 7 bases and at J to 3 bases, leaving 8 bases not matched to a gene. This CDR3 spans 15 amino acids. Here the CDR3 reads CASIQGTGSYNEQFF. CDR3 sequence (DNA): TGTGCCAGCATCCAAGGGACAGGCAGCTACAATGAGCAGTTCTTC.

V gene TRBV9 combines with J gene TRBJ2-7; TRBD2 might be the D (8 bases). CDR1 and CDR2 from the germline V gene are SGDLS and YYNGEE. The CDR3 spans 14 residues. V was cut by 4 bases and J by 6 bases, with 17 bases left in between. CDR3 in DNA: TGTGCCAGCAGCCATGGGACAGCGGGAGTCGAGCAGTACTTC. Its translation is CASSHGTAGVEQYF.

V is TRBV27 and J is TRBJ2-6; TRBD1 matches at 10 bases. The CDR3 has 18 residues. Germline values: CDR1 MNHEY, CDR2 SMNVEV (reference sequence). Unmatched junction bases numbered 9, after V lost 1 base and J lost 6 bases. CDR3 in DNA: TGTGCCAGCAGTTTATTGGGACAGGGGCCTCCTGAGGCCAACGTCCTGACTTTC. The encoded protein is CASSLLGQGPPEANVLTF.

The gene calls are TRBV11-2 and TRBJ2-5, with 10 bases that match TRBD1. The CDR3 is 16 amino acids. V lost 5 bases and J lost 4; bases outside the gene matches: 10. CDR1 is SGHAT and CDR2 is FQNNGV in the germline V gene. The CDR3 here is CASSRRWDRGGETQYF. For the CDR3, the DNA is TGTGCCAGCAGCCGACGATGGGACAGGGGAGGAGAGACCCAGTACTTC.

This clone was picked up a small number of times. The rearrangement uses TRBV11-2 and TRBJ1-1, with a possible D match to TRBD1 (6 bases). Per the germline V gene, CDR1 is SGHAT and CDR2 is FQNNGV. The CDR3 runs 17 residues. V was trimmed by 3 bases and J by 1 base, leaving 18 bases between them. CDR3 sequence (DNA): TGTGCCAGCAGCTTCCGCCAGACAGGCTGGTGGAACACTGAAGCTTTCTTT. It is translated as CASSFRQTGWWNTEAFF.

The chain links TRBV3-1 (or the pseudogene TRBV3-2) to TRBJ2-3; maybe TRBD1 (6 bases). The V gene lost 7 bases and the J gene lost 2 bases, with 16 bases spanning the gap. Germline CDR1 LGHDT, CDR2 YNNKEL (reference sequence). This CDR3 is 15 amino acids long. CDR3 DNA sequence: TGTGCCAGCACCCCCCGGACAGCAAACACAGATACGCAGTATTTT. It codes for CASTPRTANTDTQYF.

The V gene is TRBV18, the J gene TRBJ2-2; no clear D. The CDR3 consists of 16 residues. CDR1 is KGHSH and CDR2 is LQKENI in the germline V gene. Trimming cost V 5 bases and J 0 bases, with 13 bases left between them. In DNA form, the CDR3 reads TGTGCCAGCTCAGCCGGTTCCGCTTCGAACACCGGGGAGCTGTTTTTT. It yields the protein CASSAGSASNTGELFF.

This clone is a singleton in its sample. The chain carries TRBV7-9 and TRBJ2-3; the D gene is possibly TRBD2 (6 bases). With 4 bases removed from V and 4 bases from J, the gap between germline ends came to 18 bases. CDR3 length: 16 residues. Germline CDR1 and CDR2: SEHNR and FQNEAQ (reference sequence). DNA of the CDR3: TGTGCCAGCAGCTCTCCCCGACTAGAGGCGGCAGATACGCAGTATTTT. It translates to CASSSPRLEAADTQYF.